This entry lists 4 T cell receptor beta chains sequenced from one sample in a study of Graves' ophthalmopathy and Graves' hyperthyroidism (dated 2018 in TCRdb). Sequencing used an Illumina HiSeq 2000. For repertoire sequencing, TCR beta CDR3 regions were amplified from RNA transcripts. The first round was an RT-PCR using HTBI primers with the Qiagen OneStep RT-PCR kit, and this first round was followed by a second-round multiplex PCR, then size selection and purification. TCRdb applied fastp at Q25 and MiXCR to the public reads, then kept only in-frame beta chains. CDR3 protein duplicates are merged, each entry listing the most common genes and DNA. Within this sample are some 370,000 distinct CDR3 sequences, with roughly 15% of them counted one time only. The ten largest account for 2.4% of the sample. Material: peripheral blood. These receptors came from an adult woman with stable Graves' hyperthyroidism.

The gene calls are TRBV3-1 and TRBJ2-7; perhaps D is TRBD1 or TRBD2 (5 bases each). Germline V gene data show CDR1 as LGHDT and CDR2 as YNNKEL (reference sequence). The CDR3 extends over 14 amino acids. The germline V and J ends were trimmed by 5 bases and 2 bases, with 13 bases remaining between them. The CDR3 coding sequence is TGTGCCAGCAGCACCGGGACCGCCGCCTACGAGCAGTACTTC. Translation: CASSTGTAAYEQYF.

This clonotype was observed at least ten times. J is TRBJ2-5 and V is TRBV15; D may be TRBD2 (6 bases). CDR1 LNHNV and CDR2 YYDKDF come from the germline V gene (reference sequence). Trimming took 0 bases from V and 3 from J, leaving 17 bases between them. The CDR3 loop spans 17 amino acids. CDR3 in DNA: TGTGCCACCAGCAGAGATCCGAGGGGAGGAGTGAAAGAGACCCAGTACTTC. Translated: CATSRDPRGGVKETQYF.

The sample holds many counts of this clonotype. This sequence joins TRBV28 and TRBJ1-1; D not certain. V lost 1 base to trimming and J lost 3 bases, with 12 bases between them. The CDR3 loop spans 15 amino acids. Germline CDR1 MDHEN, CDR2 SYDVKM. This chain's CDR3 is CASSLSSGFYTEAFF. DNA for the CDR3: TGTGCCAGCAGTTTATCGTCCGGGTTTTACACTGAAGCTTTCTTT.

The chain combines TRBV6-2 or TRBV6-3 with TRBJ2-5; 9 positions match TRBD2. This CDR3 has 16 residues. Germline V lookup: CDR1 MNHEY, CDR2 SVGEGT. Losses at the gene ends were 6 bases for V and 2 bases for J; bases not matched to a gene: 10. CDR3 amino acids: CASSGPPSGDQETQYF. In DNA, the CDR3 is TGTGCCAGCAGCGGCCCCCCTAGCGGGGATCAAGAGACCCAGTACTTC.